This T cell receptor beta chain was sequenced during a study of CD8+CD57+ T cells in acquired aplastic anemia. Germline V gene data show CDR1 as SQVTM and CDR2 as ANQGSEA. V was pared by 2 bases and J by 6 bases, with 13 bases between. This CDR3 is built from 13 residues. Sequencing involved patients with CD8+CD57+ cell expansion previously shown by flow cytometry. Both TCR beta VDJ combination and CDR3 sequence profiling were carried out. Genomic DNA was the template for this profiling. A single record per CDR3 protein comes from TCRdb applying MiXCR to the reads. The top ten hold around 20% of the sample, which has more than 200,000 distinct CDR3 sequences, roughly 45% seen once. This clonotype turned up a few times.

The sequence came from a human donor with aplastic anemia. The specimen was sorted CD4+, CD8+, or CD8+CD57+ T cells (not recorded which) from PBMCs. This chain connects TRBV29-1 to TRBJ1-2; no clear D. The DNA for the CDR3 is TGCAGCGTTGAAAGGCCGGGAAGGGATGGCTACACCTTC. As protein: CSVERPGRDGYTF.